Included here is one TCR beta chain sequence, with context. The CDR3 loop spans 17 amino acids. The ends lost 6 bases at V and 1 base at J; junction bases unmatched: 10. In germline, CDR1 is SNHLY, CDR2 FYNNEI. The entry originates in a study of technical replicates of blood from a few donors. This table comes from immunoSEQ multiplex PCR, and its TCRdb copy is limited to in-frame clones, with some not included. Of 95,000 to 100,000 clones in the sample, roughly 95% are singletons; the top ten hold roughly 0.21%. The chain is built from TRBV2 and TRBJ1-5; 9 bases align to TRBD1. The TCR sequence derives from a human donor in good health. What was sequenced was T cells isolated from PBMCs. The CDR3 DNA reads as TGTGCCAGCAGGTGGTGGGCACAGGGGGCGAGCAATCAGCCCCAGCATTTT. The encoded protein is CASRWWAQGASNQPQHF.